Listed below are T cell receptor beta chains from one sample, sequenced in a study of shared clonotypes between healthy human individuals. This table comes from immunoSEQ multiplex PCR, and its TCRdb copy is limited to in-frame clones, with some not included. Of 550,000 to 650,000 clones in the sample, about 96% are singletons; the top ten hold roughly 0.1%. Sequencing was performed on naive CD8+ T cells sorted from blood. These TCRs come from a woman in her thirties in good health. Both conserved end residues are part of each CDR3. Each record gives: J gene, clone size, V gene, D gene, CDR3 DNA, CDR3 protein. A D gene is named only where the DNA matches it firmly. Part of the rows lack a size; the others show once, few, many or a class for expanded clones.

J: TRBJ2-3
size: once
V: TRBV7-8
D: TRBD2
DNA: TGTGCCAGCAGCGAACGCGCGGGGGGCACAGATACGCAGTATTTT
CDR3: CASSERAGGTDTQYF

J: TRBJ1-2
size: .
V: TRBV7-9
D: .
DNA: TGTGCCAGCAGCTTATCAGGGGCGTACTACTATGGCTACACCTTC
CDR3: CASSLSGAYYYGYTF

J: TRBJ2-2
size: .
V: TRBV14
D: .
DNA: TGTGCCAGCAGCCAGTGGGGTTCGCAGGGCCTGAACACCGGGGAGCTGTTTTTT
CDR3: CASSQWGSQGLNTGELFF

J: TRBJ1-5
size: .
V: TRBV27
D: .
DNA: TGTGCCAGCAGTTTTTCGGGCAATCAGCCCCAGCATTTT
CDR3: CASSFSGNQPQHF

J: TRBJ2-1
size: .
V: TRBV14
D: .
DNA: TGTGCCAGCAGCCAAGATTTGGGACCCCTCTCCTACAATGAGCAGTTCTTC
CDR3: CASSQDLGPLSYNEQFF

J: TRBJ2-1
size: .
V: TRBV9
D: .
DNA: TGTGCCAGCAGCGTAGCGGCGGGACCCTCCTACAATGAGCAGTTCTTC
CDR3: CASSVAAGPSYNEQFF

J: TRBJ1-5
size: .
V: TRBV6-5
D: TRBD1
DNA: TGTGCCAGCAGTCGGACCGGGACAGGAGGTCAGCCCCAGCATTTT
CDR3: CASSRTGTGGQPQHF

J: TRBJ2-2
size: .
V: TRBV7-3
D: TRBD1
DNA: TGTGCCAGCAGCTTCGGGACAGGGGACACCGGGGAGCTGTTTTTT
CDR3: CASSFGTGDTGELFF

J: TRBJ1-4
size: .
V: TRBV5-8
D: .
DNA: TGTGCCAGCAGTACCTCAGTGGAGTTTACACTCGGCATTGAAAAACTGTTTTTT
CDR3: CASSTSVEFTLGIEKLFF

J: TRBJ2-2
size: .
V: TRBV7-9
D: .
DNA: TGTGCCAGCAGCTTAGTCGAGTGGAACACCGGGGAGCTGTTTTTT
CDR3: CASSLVEWNTGELFF

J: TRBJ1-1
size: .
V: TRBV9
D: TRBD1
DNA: TGTGCCAGCAGCGTCGGGGACAGGCCACGGGAAGCTTTCTTT
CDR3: CASSVGDRPREAFF

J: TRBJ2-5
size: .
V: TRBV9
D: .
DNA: TGTGCCAGCAGCGTAGAAGGGCAAGAGACCCAGTACTTC
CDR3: CASSVEGQETQYF

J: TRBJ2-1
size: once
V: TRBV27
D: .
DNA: TGTGCCAGCAGTTATGACAGGTACAATGAGCAGTTCTTC
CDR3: CASSYDRYNEQFF

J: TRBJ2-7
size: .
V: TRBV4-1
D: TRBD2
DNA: TGCGCCAGCAGCCAAATTGGGCGGGAGGCCGAGCAGTACTTC
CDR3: CASSQIGREAEQYF

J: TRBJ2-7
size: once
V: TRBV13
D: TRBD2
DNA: TGTGCCAGCAGCTTCCCTAGCGGGAGCTCCTACGAGCAGTACTTC
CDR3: CASSFPSGSSYEQYF

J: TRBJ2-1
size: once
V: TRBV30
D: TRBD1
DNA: TGTGCCTGGAGTTTCGGGACAGGGGCGCCAAACAATGAGCAGTTCTTC
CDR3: CAWSFGTGAPNNEQFF

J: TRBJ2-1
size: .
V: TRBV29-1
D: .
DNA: TGCAGCGCATTAGCGGACGGCCTTGTTGAGCAGTTCTTC
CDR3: CSALADGLVEQFF

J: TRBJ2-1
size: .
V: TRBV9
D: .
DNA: TGTGCCAGCAGCGAAGGGGGACTTGTCTACAATGAGCAGTTCTTC
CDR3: CASSEGGLVYNEQFF

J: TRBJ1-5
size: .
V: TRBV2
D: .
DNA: TGTGCCAGCAGTGATGCCCGGGGGAAGGATCAGCCCCAGCATTTT
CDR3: CASSDARGKDQPQHF

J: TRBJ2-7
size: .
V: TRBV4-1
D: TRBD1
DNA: TGCGCCAGCAGCCAGGGCCGGGACAGGGGCAACGAGCAGTACTTC
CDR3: CASSQGRDRGNEQYF

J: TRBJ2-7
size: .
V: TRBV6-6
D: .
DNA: TGTGCCAGCAGCCGGACCGATCCTGCGGAGCAGTACTTC
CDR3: CASSRTDPAEQYF

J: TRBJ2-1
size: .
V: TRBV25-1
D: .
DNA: TGTGCCAGCAGTGAATTAGGGAGCGCCACCTACAATGAGCAGTTCTTC
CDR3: CASSELGSATYNEQFF